Described below is a single T cell receptor (beta chain) sequence and its context. This entry comes from a study of blood T cell repertoires in COVID-19. Study overall: Both acute and convalescent COVID-19 samples were obtained from the United States, Italy and Spain. PBMCs, B-cell-depleted T cells, or T cells provided the cDNA or gDNA that made up the material.

There are 14 residues in the CDR3. Trimming cost V 0 bases and J 8 bases, with 12 bases left between them. The germline CDR1 and CDR2 sequences are SGDLS and YYNGEE. Per the original methods: Amplified reference gene primers provided the basis for estimating nucleated cell counts. Produced via immunoSEQ multiplex PCR; TCRdb's table is partial and in-frame only. The DNA was the basis for D and trimming; V, J and clone size are from that table. This table holds 120,000 to 150,000 clones, about 83% found once. The chain carries TRBV9 and TRBJ2-1; D is unresolved. What was sequenced was peripheral blood. This TCR was sampled from a man in his fifties with acute or convalescent COVID-19. CDR3 sequence (DNA): TGTGCCAGCAGCGTAGCCACGTCGGAGTATGAGCAGTTCTTC. The encoded protein is CASSVATSEYEQFF.